The TCR beta chain described here comes from a study of human T cells and chemical hapten exposure. Time point reported: patch test 1, 2 weeks after DPC sensitization. The treatment: therapeutic diphenylcyclopropenone sensitization with weekly scalp DPC. Suited to DPC and affected by alopecia, the donors ranged from 18 to 70 years old. Deletions cut 4 bases from V and 3 bases from J, with 16 bases between. The CDR3 spans 15 residues. Germline V gene sequence: CDR1 LGHNA, CDR2 YSLEER. TCRdb re-derived calls from the RACE reads in MiXCR, one entry per CDR3 protein. This sample has 370,000 or so distinct CDR3 sequences, with around 5% found just once.

The clonotype originates from a woman in her fifties or sixties with alopecia areata. Some clones in this sample may be carry-over from other donors' samples. The chain combines TRBV4-3 with TRBJ2-7, with D unclear. Source: whole blood, taken in connection with sensitization to the hapten diphenylcyclopropenone (DPC). CDR3 coding DNA: TGCGCCAGCAGCCGCCACATGGGCAGCCTCTACGAGCAGTACTTC. Encoded protein: CASSRHMGSLYEQYF.